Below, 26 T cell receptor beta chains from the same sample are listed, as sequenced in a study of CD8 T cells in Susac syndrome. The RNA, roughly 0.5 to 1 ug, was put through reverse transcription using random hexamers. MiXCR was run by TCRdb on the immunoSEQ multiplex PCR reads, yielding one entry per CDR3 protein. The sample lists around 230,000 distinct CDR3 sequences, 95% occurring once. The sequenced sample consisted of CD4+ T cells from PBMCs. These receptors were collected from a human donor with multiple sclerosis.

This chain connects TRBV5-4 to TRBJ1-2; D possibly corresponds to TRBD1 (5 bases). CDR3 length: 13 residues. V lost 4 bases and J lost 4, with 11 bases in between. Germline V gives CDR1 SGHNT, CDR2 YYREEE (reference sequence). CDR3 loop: CASSVARAYGYTF. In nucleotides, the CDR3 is TGTGCCAGCAGCGTGGCCAGGGCCTATGGCTACACCTTC.

CDR3 region: CASSSGGRTDTQYF. In nucleotides, the CDR3 is TGCGCCAGCAGCTCCGGGGGACGCACAGATACGCAGTATTTT. The chain has TRBV5-1 and TRBJ2-3; the D gene is possibly TRBD2 (6 bases). The CDR3 totals 14 residues. V lost 3 bases, J lost 1 base, and 9 bases lay in between. Looked up from germline, CDR1 is SGHRS and CDR2 is YFSETQ.

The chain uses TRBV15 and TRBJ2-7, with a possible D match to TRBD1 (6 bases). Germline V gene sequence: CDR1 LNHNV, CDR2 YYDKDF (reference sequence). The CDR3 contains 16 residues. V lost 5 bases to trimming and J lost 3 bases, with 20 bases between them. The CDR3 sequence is CATSHRLTYRDYEQYF. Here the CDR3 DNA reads TGTGCCACCAGCCATCGGCTTACTTACAGGGACTACGAGCAGTACTTC.

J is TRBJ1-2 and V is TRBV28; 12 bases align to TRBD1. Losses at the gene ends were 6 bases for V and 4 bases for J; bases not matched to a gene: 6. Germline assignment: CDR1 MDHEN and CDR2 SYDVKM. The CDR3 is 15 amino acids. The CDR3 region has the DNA TGTGCCAGCAGCACAGTGGGACAGGGGGCCTATGGCTACACCTTC. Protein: CASSTVGQGAYGYTF.

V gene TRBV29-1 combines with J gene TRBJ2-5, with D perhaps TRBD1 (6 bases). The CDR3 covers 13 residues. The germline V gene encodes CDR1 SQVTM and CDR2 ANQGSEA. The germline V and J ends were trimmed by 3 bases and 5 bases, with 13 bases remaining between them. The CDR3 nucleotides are TGCAGCGTTGAGTCGACAAGGGGGGAGACCCAGTACTTC. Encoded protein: CSVESTRGETQYF.

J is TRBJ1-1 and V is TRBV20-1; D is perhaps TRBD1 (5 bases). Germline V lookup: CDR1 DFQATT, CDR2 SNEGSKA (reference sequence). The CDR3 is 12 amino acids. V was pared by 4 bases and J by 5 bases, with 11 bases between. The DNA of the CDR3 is TGCAGTGCTACTGACCAGGGAACTGAAGCTTTCTTT. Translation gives CSATDQGTEAFF.

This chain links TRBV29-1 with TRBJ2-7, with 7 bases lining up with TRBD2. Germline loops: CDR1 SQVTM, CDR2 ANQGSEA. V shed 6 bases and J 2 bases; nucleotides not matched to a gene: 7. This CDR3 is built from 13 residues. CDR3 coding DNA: TGCAGCGTAGGAGCGGGACCGCCCTACGAGCAGTACTTC. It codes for CSVGAGPPYEQYF.

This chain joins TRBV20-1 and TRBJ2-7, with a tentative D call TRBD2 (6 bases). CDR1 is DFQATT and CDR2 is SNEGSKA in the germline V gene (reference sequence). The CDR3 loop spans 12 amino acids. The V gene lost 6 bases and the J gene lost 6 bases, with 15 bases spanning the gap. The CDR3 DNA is TGCAGTGCGGACGATCTAGCGCGCGAGCAGTACTTC. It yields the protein CSADDLAREQYF.

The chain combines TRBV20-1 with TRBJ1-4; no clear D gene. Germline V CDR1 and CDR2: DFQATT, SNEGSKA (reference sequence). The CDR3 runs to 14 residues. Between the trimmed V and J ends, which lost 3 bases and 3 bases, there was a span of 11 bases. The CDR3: CSASYPKANEKLFF. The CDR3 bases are TGCAGTGCTAGTTACCCAAAGGCTAATGAAAAACTGTTTTTT.

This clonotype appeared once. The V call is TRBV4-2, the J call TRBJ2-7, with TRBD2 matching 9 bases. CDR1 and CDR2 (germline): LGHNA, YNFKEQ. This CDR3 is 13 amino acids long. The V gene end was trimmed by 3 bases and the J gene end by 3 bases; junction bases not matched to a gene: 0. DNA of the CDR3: TGTGCCAGCAGCCAGCGGGGGGGCTACGAGCAGTACTTC. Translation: CASSQRGGYEQYF.

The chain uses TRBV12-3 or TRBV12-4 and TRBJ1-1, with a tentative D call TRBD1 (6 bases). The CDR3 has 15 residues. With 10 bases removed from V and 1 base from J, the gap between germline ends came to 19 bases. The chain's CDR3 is CATRGAGSGNTEAFF. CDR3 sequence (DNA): TGTGCCACCCGGGGGGCAGGGTCCGGGAACACTGAAGCTTTCTTT.

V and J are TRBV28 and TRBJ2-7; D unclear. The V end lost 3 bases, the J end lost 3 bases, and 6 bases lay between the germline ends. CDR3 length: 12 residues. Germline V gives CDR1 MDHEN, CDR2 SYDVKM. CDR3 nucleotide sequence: TGTGCCAGCAGTTTCAACTACTACGAGCAGTACTTC. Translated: CASSFNYYEQYF.

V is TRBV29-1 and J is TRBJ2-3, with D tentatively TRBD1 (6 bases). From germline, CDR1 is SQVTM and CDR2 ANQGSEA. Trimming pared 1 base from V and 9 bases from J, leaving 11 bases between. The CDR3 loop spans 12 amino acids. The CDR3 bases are TGCAGCGTTGAAGTACAGGGTGGGACGCAGTATTTT. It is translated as CSVEVQGGTQYF.

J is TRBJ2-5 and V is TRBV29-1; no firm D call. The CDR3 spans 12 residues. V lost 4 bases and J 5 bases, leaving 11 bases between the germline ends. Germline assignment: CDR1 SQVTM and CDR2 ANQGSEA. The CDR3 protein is CSVVFSGETQYF. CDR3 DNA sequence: TGCAGCGTTGTGTTCTCCGGGGAGACCCAGTACTTC.

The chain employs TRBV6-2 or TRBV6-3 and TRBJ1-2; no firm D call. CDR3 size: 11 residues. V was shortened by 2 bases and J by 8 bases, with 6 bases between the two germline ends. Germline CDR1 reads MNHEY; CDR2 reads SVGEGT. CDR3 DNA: TGTGCCAGCAGTTACGGTCGCGGCTACACCTTC. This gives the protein CASSYGRGYTF.

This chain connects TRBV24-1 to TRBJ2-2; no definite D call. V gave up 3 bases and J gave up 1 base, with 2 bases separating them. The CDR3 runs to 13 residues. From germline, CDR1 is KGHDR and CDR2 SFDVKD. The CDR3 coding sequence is TGTGCCACCAGTGATATGAACACCGGGGAGCTGTTTTTT. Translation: CATSDMNTGELFF.

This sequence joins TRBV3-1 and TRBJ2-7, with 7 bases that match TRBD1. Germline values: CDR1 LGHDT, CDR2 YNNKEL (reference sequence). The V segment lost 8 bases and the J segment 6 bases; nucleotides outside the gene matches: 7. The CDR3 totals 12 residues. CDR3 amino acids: CASARGSGEQYF. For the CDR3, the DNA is TGTGCCAGCGCCAGGGGGAGTGGCGAGCAGTACTTC.

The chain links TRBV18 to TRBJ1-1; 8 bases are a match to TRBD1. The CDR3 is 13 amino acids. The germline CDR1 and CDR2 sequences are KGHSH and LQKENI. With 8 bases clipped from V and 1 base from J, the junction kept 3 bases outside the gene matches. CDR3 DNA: TGTGCCAGCACCGACAGGGGGAACACTGAAGCTTTCTTT. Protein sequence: CASTDRGNTEAFF. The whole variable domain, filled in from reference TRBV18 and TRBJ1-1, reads NAGVMQNPRHLVRRRGQEARLRCSPMKGHSHVYWYRQLPEEGLKFMVYLQKENIIDESGMPKERFSAEFPKEGPSILRIQQVVRGDSAAYFCASTDRGNTEAFFGQGTRLTVV.

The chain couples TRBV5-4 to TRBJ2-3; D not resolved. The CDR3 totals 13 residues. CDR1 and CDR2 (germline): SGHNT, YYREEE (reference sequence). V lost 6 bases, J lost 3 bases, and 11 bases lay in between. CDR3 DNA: TGTGCCAGCACCACCATGGGGACAGATACGCAGTATTTT. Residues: CASTTMGTDTQYF.

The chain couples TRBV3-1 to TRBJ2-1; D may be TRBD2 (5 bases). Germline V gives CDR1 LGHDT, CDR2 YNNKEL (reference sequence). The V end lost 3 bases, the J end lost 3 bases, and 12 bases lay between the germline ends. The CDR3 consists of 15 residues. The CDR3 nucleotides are TGTGCCAGCAGCCAGAACCCGGGGATCTACAATGAGCAGTTCTTC. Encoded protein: CASSQNPGIYNEQFF.

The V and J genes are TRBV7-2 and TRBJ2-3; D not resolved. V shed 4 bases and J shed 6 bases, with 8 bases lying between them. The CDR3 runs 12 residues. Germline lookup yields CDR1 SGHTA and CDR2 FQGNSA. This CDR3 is CASSSYPDTQYF. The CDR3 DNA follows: TGTGCCAGCAGCTCCTATCCGGATACGCAGTATTTT.

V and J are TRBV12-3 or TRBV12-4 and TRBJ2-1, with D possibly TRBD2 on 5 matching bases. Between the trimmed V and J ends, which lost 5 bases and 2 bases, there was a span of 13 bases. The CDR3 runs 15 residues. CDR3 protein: CASSPLSGAYNEQFF. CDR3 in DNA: TGTGCCAGCAGTCCCCTGAGCGGCGCCTACAATGAGCAGTTCTTC.

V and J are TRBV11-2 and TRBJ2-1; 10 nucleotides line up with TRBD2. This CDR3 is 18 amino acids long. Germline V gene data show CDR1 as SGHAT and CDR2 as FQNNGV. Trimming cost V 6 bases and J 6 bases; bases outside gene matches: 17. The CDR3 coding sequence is TGTGCCAGCAGTCGGACGCTAGCGGGAGCGGCCAGAATCAATGAGCAGTTCTTC. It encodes CASSRTLAGAARINEQFF.

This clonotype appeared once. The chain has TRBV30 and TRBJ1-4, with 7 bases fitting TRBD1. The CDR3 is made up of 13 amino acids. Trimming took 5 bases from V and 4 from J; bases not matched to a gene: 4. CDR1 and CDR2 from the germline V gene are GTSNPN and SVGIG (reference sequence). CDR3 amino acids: CAWGTDFNEKLFF. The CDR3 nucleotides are TGTGCCTGGGGGACAGACTTTAATGAAAAACTGTTTTTT.

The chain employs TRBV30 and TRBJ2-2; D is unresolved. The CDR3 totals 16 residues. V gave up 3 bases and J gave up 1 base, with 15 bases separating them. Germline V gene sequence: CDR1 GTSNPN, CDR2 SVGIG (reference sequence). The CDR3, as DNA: TGTGCCTGGAGGCGAAACGGGCAAGGGAACACCGGGGAGCTGTTTTTT. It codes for CAWRRNGQGNTGELFF.

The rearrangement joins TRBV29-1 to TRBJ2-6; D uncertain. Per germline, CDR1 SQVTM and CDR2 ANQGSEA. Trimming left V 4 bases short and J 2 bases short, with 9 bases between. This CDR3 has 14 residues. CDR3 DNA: TGCAGCGTTGGAGAGAAAACTGGGGCCAACGTCCTGACTTTC. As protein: CSVGEKTGANVLTF.